This T cell receptor beta chain stems from a study of blood T cell repertoires in COVID-19. The CDR3 length is 15 residues. With 4 bases clipped from V and 1 base from J, the junction kept 2 bases outside the gene matches. The germline CDR1 and CDR2 sequences are SGHTA and FQGNSA. Generated by immunoSEQ multiplex PCR, the TCRdb table keeps only in-frame clones and is missing some. This sample carries 260,000 or so clones, 80% to 90% of them seen once, and the ten largest clones take about 4.4%. V and J are TRBV7-2 and TRBJ2-1, with 9 bases fitting TRBD1. The sample consisted of peripheral blood. This receptor was identified in a woman between 65 and 79 years old with acute or convalescent COVID-19. CDR3 coding DNA: TGTGCCAGCAGCTCCGGGACAGGGTCCTACAATGAGCAGTTCTTC. Translated: CASSSGTGSYNEQFF.